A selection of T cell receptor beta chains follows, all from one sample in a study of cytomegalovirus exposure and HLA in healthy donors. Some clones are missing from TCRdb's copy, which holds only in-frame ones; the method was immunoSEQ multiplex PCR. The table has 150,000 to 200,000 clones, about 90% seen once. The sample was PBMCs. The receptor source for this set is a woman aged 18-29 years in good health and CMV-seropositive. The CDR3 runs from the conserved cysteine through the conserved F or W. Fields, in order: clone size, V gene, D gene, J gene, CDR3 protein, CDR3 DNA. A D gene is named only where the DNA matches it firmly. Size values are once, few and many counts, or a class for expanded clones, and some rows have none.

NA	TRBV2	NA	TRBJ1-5	CASSVPGGGNQPQHF	TGTGCCAGCAGTGTTCCTGGGGGGGGCAATCAGCCCCAGCATTTT
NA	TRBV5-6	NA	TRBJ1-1	CASSLGGLNTEAFF	TGTGCCAGCAGCTTGGGAGGGCTGAACACTGAAGCTTTCTTT
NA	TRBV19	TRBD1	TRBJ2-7	CASSDPGQGYEQYF	TGTGCCAGTAGTGACCCGGGACAGGGCTACGAGCAGTACTTC
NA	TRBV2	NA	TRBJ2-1	CASSLQGLSYNEQFF	TGTGCCAGCAGTCTCCAGGGTCTTTCCTACAATGAGCAGTTCTTC
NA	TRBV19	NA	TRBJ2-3	CASSTGRQPHTDTQYF	TGTGCCAGTAGTACAGGGCGTCAACCCCATACAGATACGCAGTATTTT
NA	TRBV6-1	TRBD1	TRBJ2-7	CASSTTGVSYEQYF	TGTGCCAGCAGTACAACAGGGGTATCCTACGAGCAGTACTTC
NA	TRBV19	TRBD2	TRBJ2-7	CASANTGTRSYEQYF	TGTGCCAGTGCAAACACCGGGACTAGGTCCTACGAGCAGTACTTC
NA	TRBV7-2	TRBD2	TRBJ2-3	CASSQKTSGRGDTQYF	TGTGCCAGCAGCCAAAAGACTAGCGGGAGAGGAGATACGCAGTATTTT
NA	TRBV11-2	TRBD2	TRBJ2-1	CASSIPREGLYNEQFF	TGTGCCAGCAGCATACCCCGGGAGGGCCTCTACAATGAGCAGTTCTTC
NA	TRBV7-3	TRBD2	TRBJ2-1	CASSLEGGSWNEQFF	TGTGCCAGCAGCTTAGAGGGCGGGAGCTGGAATGAGCAGTTCTTC
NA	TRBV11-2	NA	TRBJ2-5	CASSWVGGVYQETQYF	TGTGCCAGCAGCTGGGTAGGGGGGGTGTACCAAGAGACCCAGTACTTC
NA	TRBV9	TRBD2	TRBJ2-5	CASSGRGLAGGGETQYF	TGTGCCAGCAGCGGGAGGGGACTAGCGGGAGGAGGAGAGACCCAGTACTTC
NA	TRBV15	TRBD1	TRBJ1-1	CATSRNRGLNTEAFF	TGTGCCACCAGCAGAAACAGGGGCCTGAACACTGAAGCTTTCTTT
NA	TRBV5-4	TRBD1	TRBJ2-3	CASSLGQGLTDTQYF	TGTGCCAGCAGCCTCGGACAGGGTTTGACAGATACGCAGTATTTT
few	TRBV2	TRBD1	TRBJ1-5	CASSEVGTGYNQPQHF	TGTGCCAGCAGTGAAGTGGGGACAGGGTACAATCAGCCCCAGCATTTT
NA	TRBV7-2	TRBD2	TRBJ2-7	CASSVGLADSYEQYF	TGTGCCAGCAGCGTCGGACTAGCGGATTCCTACGAGCAGTACTTC
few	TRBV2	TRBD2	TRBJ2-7	CASSDSGILGDEQYF	TGTGCCAGCAGTGATAGCGGGATCCTCGGGGACGAGCAGTACTTC
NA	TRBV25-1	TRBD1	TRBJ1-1	CASSDEGTGRAFF	TGTGCCAGCAGTGACGAGGGGACAGGGAGAGCTTTCTTT
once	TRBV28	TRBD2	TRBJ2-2	CASSSRTSGRAWNTGELFF	TGTGCCAGCAGTTCCAGGACTAGCGGGAGGGCCTGGAACACCGGGGAGCTGTTTTTT
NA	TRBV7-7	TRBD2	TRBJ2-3	CASSLVSGRPDTQYF	TGTGCCAGCAGCTTAGTTAGCGGGAGACCAGATACGCAGTATTTT
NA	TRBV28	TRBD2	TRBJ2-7	CASTISGNQAYEQYF	TGTGCCAGCACCATTAGCGGGAATCAAGCCTACGAGCAGTACTTC
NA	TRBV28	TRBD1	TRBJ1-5	CASSLNVGQELGQPQHF	TGTGCCAGCAGTTTAAACGTGGGACAGGAGTTGGGACAGCCCCAGCATTTT
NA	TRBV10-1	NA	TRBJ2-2	CASSRDTVNTGELFF	TGCGCCAGCAGCCGGGACACCGTAAACACCGGGGAGCTGTTTTTT
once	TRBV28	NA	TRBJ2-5	CASRGASEETQYF	TGTGCCAGCAGGGGGGCGTCGGAAGAGACCCAGTACTTC
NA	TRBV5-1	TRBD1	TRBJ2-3	CASSMTGGYTDTQYF	TGCGCCAGCAGCATGACAGGGGGTTACACAGATACGCAGTATTTT
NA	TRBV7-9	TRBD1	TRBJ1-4	CASSLGQGAANEKLFF	TGTGCCAGCAGCTTAGGACAGGGGGCGGCTAATGAAAAACTGTTTTTT
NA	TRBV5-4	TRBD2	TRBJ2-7	CASSSSTSGGPLSYEQYF	TGTGCCAGCAGCAGCTCGACTAGCGGGGGGCCCCTCTCCTACGAGCAGTACTTC
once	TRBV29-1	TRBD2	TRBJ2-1	CSVRGGSGSPYNEQFF	TGCAGCGTCCGGGGGGGCAGCGGGAGCCCCTACAATGAGCAGTTCTTC
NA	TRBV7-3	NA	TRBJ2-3	CASSLSGGTGPTDTQYF	TGTGCCAGCAGCTTAAGCGGGGGGACAGGGCCCACAGATACGCAGTATTTT
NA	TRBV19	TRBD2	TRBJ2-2	CASSIQLAGIEANTGELFF	TGTGCCAGTAGTATACAACTAGCGGGGATTGAAGCGAACACCGGGGAGCTGTTTTTT
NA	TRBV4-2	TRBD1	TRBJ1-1	CASSQLDRVYTEAFF	TGTGCCAGCAGCCAGTTGGACAGGGTCTACACTGAAGCTTTCTTT
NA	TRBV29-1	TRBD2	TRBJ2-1	CSALPGGRVNEQFF	TGCAGCGCTCTTCCTGGCGGGAGGGTCAATGAGCAGTTCTTC
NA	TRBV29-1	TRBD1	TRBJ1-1	CSVEDRVGQAVFF	TGCAGCGTTGAAGATAGGGTTGGACAGGCCGTCTTCTTT
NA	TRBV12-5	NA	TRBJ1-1	CASGLEREAFF	TGTGCTAGTGGCCTGGAGAGGGAGGCTTTCTTT
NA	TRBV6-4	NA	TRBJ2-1	CASSERASYNEQFF	TGTGCCAGCAGTGAGAGGGCATCGTACAATGAGCAGTTCTTC
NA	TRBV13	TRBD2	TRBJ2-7	CASNPPGGEQYF	TGTGCCAGCAACCCCCCCGGGGGGGAGCAGTACTTC
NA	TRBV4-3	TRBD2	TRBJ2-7	CASSRYSGSDYEQYF	TGCGCCAGCAGCCGTTATAGCGGGAGCGACTACGAGCAGTACTTC
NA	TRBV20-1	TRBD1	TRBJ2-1	CSAKTGVEQFF	TGCAGTGCCAAGACAGGGGTTGAGCAGTTCTTC
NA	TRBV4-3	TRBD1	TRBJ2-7	CASSQDIGQGIGSSYEQYF	TGCGCCAGCAGCCAAGATATCGGACAGGGGATTGGGAGCTCCTACGAGCAGTACTTC
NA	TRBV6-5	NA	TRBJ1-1	CASSTREGLSTEAFF	TGTGCCAGCAGTACCAGGGAGGGGTTGAGCACTGAAGCTTTCTTT
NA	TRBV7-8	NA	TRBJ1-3	CASSLVTGSGNTIYF	TGTGCCAGCAGCTTAGTAACGGGTTCCGGAAACACCATATATTTT
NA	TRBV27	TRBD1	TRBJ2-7	CASSLGTGGAYEQYF	TGTGCCAGCAGTTTAGGGACAGGGGGCGCCTACGAGCAGTACTTC
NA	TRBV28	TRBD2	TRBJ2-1	CASSIRTSGNNEQFF	TGTGCCAGCAGCATCCGGACTAGCGGTAACAATGAGCAGTTCTTC
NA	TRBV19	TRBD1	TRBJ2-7	CASTERTGVGYEQYF	TGTGCCAGTACCGAAAGGACAGGGGTCGGCTACGAGCAGTACTTC
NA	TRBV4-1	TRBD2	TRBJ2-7	CASSQDRLAGTYEQYF	TGCGCCAGCAGCCAAGATCGACTAGCGGGTACTTACGAGCAGTACTTC
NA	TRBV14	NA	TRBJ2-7	CASSQDYYEQYF	TGTGCCAGCAGCCAAGATTACTACGAGCAGTACTTC
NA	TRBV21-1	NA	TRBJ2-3	CASSKGPSVTDTQYF	TGTGCCAGCAGCAAAGGGCCTAGCGTTACAGATACGCAGTATTTT
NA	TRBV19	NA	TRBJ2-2	CASSIDGPSAIKDNTGELFF	TGTGCCAGTAGTATAGATGGGCCTAGCGCAATCAAAGATAACACCGGGGAGCTGTTTTTT
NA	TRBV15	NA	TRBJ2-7	CATSRDSIYEQYF	TGTGCCACCAGCAGAGACTCTATCTACGAGCAGTACTTC
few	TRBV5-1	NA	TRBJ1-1	CASSLLKRNTEAFF	TGCGCCAGCAGCTTGCTCAAGAGGAACACTGAAGCTTTCTTT
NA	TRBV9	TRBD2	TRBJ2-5	CASSVGTSGPQETQYF	TGTGCCAGCAGCGTAGGGACTAGCGGGCCGCAAGAGACCCAGTACTTC
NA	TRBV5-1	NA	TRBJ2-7	CASSLAGTYEQYF	TGCGCCAGCAGCTTGGCCGGTACCTACGAGCAGTACTTC
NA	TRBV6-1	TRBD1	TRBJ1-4	CASSPRKQTGEKLFF	TGTGCCAGCAGTCCACGAAAGCAGACAGGGGAAAAACTGTTTTTT